The 22 T cell receptor beta chains given below trace back to one sample, sequenced in a study of cytomegalovirus exposure and HLA in healthy donors. Sequencing was performed with immunoSEQ multiplex PCR; in TCRdb, only in-frame clones are kept and a portion is missing. The table has some 130,000 clones, 89% seen once. The sequencing input was PBMCs. These receptors were collected from a young woman in good health and CMV-seronegative.

The chain is built from TRBV9 and TRBJ1-5; no firm D call. The length of the CDR3 is 13 residues. In germline, CDR1 is SGDLS, CDR2 YYNGEE. With 2 bases removed from V and 1 base from J, the gap between germline ends came to 4 bases. CDR3 DNA: TGTGCCAGCAGCGTTTTAAGCAATCAGCCCCAGCATTTT. Amino acids: CASSVLSNQPQHF.

The V call is TRBV7-9, the J call TRBJ2-7; 7 bases line up with TRBD1. The V gene's germline CDR1 is SEHNR and CDR2 FQNEAQ (reference sequence). Trimming at V came to 5 bases and at J to 5 bases, leaving 12 bases not matched to a gene. This CDR3 spans 15 amino acids. CDR3 DNA sequence: TGTGCCAGCAGCGCGAGACAGGGTCAGTTGGACGAGCAGTACTTC. Encoded protein: CASSARQGQLDEQYF.

A single count supports this clone. V usage is TRBV2 and J usage is TRBJ1-1; 8 bases fit TRBD1. Germline values: CDR1 SNHLY, CDR2 FYNNEI. This CDR3 comprises 14 residues. J lost 6 bases, V lost 5 bases, and 8 bases had no gene match. CDR3 loop: CASSYLDRAAEAFF. The CDR3 bases are TGTGCCAGCAGTTACCTGGACAGGGCCGCTGAAGCTTTCTTT.

This chain links TRBV5-1 with TRBJ1-1; 7 nucleotides match TRBD1. The junction had 8 bases not matched to a gene; V was cut back by 4 bases and J by 8 bases. CDR3 length: 13 residues. The germline CDR1 and CDR2 sequences are SGHRS and YFSETQ. CDR3 sequence reads: CASSNRQGLEAFF. The CDR3 region has the DNA TGCGCCAGCAGCAACCGACAGGGCCTCGAAGCTTTCTTT.

For the CDR3, the DNA is TGTGCCAGCAGCTTAAGATTACAACCGGGACAGGGGAGTCATGGCTACACCTTC. Translated: CASSLRLQPGQGSHGYTF. The chain combines TRBV11-2 with TRBJ1-2; 10 bases fit TRBD1. CDR3 length: 18 residues. V was pared by 2 bases and J by 6 bases, with 15 bases of the junction left unmatched. Per germline, CDR1 SGHAT and CDR2 FQNNGV.

V usage is TRBV29-1 and J usage is TRBJ1-2; 9 bases are shared with TRBD1. This CDR3 is built from 14 residues. The V segment lost 7 bases and the J segment 2 bases; nucleotides outside the gene matches: 8. The germline CDR1 and CDR2 sequences are SQVTM and ANQGSEA. In nucleotides, the CDR3 is TGCAGCGCCCAGGGACAGGGTTGGAACTATGGCTACACCTTC. This encodes CSAQGQGWNYGYTF.

This clone was observed a single time. This chain uses TRBV7-8 with TRBJ2-2; 8 bases map to TRBD2. CDR3 length equals 18 residues. J was trimmed by 7 bases and V by 5 bases; bases with no gene match: 18. Germline V gene sequence: CDR1 SGHVS, CDR2 FQNEAQ. CDR3 coding DNA: TGTGCCAGCAGCATAAGAAGTATAGCGGGGCGGAGGGTCGGGGAGCTGTTTTTT. It translates to CASSIRSIAGRRVGELFF.

The chain links TRBV5-1 to TRBJ1-1, with TRBD1 as a possible D gene (5 bases). V was pared by 1 base and J by 5 bases, with 9 bases between. Germline assignment: CDR1 SGHRS and CDR2 YFSETQ. The CDR3 is 13 amino acids. The CDR3 here is CASSLSGGTEAFF. For the CDR3, the DNA is TGCGCCAGCAGCTTGTCTGGGGGGACTGAAGCTTTCTTT.

The chain combines TRBV7-6 with TRBJ2-7; the D gene is possibly TRBD2 (5 bases). Germline CDR1 and CDR2: SGHVS and FNYEAQ. Trimming left V 0 bases short and J 9 bases short, with 12 bases between. CDR3 length equals 13 residues. CDR3 coding DNA: TGTGCCAGCAGCTTAGCTGGGAGTCGCGGGCAGTACTTC. Amino acid sequence: CASSLAGSRGQYF.

The CDR3 loop is CASSSRQGASEKLFF. CDR3 nucleotides: TGTGCCAGCAGCTCTCGACAGGGCGCGAGTGAAAAACTGTTTTTT. The chain has TRBV7-9 and TRBJ1-4; 7 nucleotides match TRBD1. Germline CDR1 reads SEHNR; CDR2 reads FQNEAQ (reference sequence). The V segment lost 4 bases and the J segment 7 bases; nucleotides outside the gene matches: 9. The CDR3 covers 15 residues.

The CDR3 is CASSLTGGNTEAFF. CDR3 coding DNA: TGTGCCAGCAGCTTGACCGGGGGAAACACTGAAGCTTTCTTT. The chain combines TRBV5-6 with TRBJ1-1, with D maybe TRBD1 (5 bases). The CDR3 has 14 residues. Trimming removed 1 base at V and 2 bases at J, with 9 bases between. CDR1 is SGHDT, CDR2 YYEEEE, per germline.

This clone is a singleton in its sample. The rearrangement joins TRBV6-1 to TRBJ1-5; TRBD1 might be the D (5 bases). Germline CDR1 MNHNS, CDR2 SASEGT. The V gene lost 2 bases and the J gene lost 6 bases, with 14 bases spanning the gap. This CDR3 is built from 15 residues. The CDR3 bases are TGTGCCAGCAGTGAACTTTTGGGGGGTGCTCAGCCCCAGCATTTT. Translating gives CASSELLGGAQPQHF.

The gene calls are TRBV2 and TRBJ1-4; D is unclear. V lost 5 bases and J lost 7, with 17 bases in between. The CDR3 totals 15 residues. Germline CDR1 SNHLY, CDR2 FYNNEI. The chain's CDR3 is CASSHSRTSGEKLFF. DNA for the CDR3: TGTGCCAGCAGTCACTCACGGACTTCCGGTGAAAAACTGTTTTTT. Together with reference TRBV2 and TRBJ1-4, the CDR3 gives the full variable domain: EPEVTQTPSHQVTQMGQEVILRCVPISNHLYFYWYRQILGQKVEFLVSFYNNEISEKSEIFDDQFSVERPDGSNFTLKIRSTKLEDSAMYFCASSHSRTSGEKLFFGSGTQLSVL.

The rearrangement joins TRBV14 to TRBJ2-5; D perhaps matches TRBD1 (6 bases). Germline V gene sequence: CDR1 SGHDN, CDR2 FVKESK. Between the trimmed V and J ends, which lost 2 bases and 5 bases, there was a span of 12 bases. This CDR3 comprises 14 residues. The CDR3 spells CASSQRNTGETQYF. CDR3 in DNA: TGTGCCAGCAGCCAACGAAATACAGGGGAGACCCAGTACTTC. Drawing the rest from reference TRBV14 and TRBJ2-5, the complete variable domain is EAGVTQFPSHSVIEKGQTVTLRCDPISGHDNLYWYRRVMGKEIKFLLHFVKESKQDESGMPNNRFLAERTGGTYSTLKVQPAELEDSGVYFCASSQRNTGETQYFGPGTRLLVL.

The sample holds one count of this clone. CDR3 in amino acids: CASSLNGGPEAFF. The CDR3 DNA reads as TGTGCCAGCAGCTTAAACGGGGGGCCTGAAGCTTTCTTT. This chain links TRBV11-3 with TRBJ1-1; D may be TRBD1 (6 bases). V shed 2 bases and J shed 6 bases, with 10 bases lying between them. Germline CDR1 reads SGHNT; CDR2 reads YENEEA. This CDR3 has 13 residues.

As DNA, the CDR3 is TGCGCCAGCAGCACCTCAGGACAGGGACGTTGGGGTACGCAGTATTTT. Its translation is CASSTSGQGRWGTQYF. The rearrangement joins TRBV5-1 to TRBJ2-3, with TRBD1 matching 8 bases. V trimming: 4 bases; J trimming: 8 bases; junction bases outside the gene matches: 15. The CDR3 consists of 16 residues. Germline V gene sequence: CDR1 SGHRS, CDR2 YFSETQ.

The chain's CDR3 is CASSYLDSRRPEAFF. The DNA for the CDR3 is TGTGCCAGCAGTTACTTAGACAGCCGCCGTCCCGAAGCTTTCTTT. The chain combines TRBV6-5 with TRBJ1-1; the D gene is possibly TRBD1 (5 bases). Deletions cut 1 base from V and 8 bases from J, with 17 bases between. This CDR3 has 15 amino acids. Germline V lookup: CDR1 MNHEY, CDR2 SVGAGI.

V is TRBV6-5 and J is TRBJ2-3, with D possibly matching TRBD1 (6 bases). The V end was cut by 0 bases, the J end by 4 bases, with 14 bases between. This CDR3 spans 16 amino acids. Germline V CDR1 and CDR2: MNHEY, SVGAGI. CDR3 region: CASSYSAQGRADTQYF. Written as DNA, the CDR3 is TGTGCCAGCAGTTACTCGGCTCAGGGGCGCGCAGATACGCAGTATTTT.

This chain links TRBV5-4 with TRBJ1-2; D unclear. Trimming left V 0 bases short and J 4 bases short, with 4 bases between. The CDR3 is 12 amino acids. Germline V gene data show CDR1 as SGHNT and CDR2 as YYREEE (reference sequence). The CDR3 protein is CASSLDGYGYTF. CDR3 nucleotides: TGTGCCAGCAGCTTGGACGGCTATGGCTACACCTTC.

J is TRBJ1-1 and V is TRBV11-1; weak D call: TRBD1 (5 bases). The CDR3 spans 12 residues. V was clipped by 5 bases and J by 5 bases, with 9 bases between them. Germline V gene lookup returns CDR1 SGHAT and CDR2 FQDESV (reference sequence). The CDR3 DNA reads as TGTGCCAGCAGCCCCGGGGGGACTGAAGCTTTCTTT. It translates to CASSPGGTEAFF. Full variable domain (outside the CDR3, taken from reference TRBV11-1 and TRBJ1-1): EAEVAQSPRYKITEKSQAVAFWCDPISGHATLYWYRQILGQGPELLVQFQDESVVDDSQLPKDRFSAERLKGVDSTLKIQPAELGDSAMYLCASSPGGTEAFFGQGTRLTVV.

This clone showed up just once. J is TRBJ1-2 and V is TRBV5-1; possible D gene TRBD1, 5 bases. The CDR3 sequence is 14 residues long. Trimming took off 7 bases at V and 8 bases at J, with 21 bases between the two ends. The germline CDR1 and CDR2 sequences are SGHRS and YFSETQ. The CDR3 loop is CASLPGEGAYGYTF. CDR3 sequence (DNA): TGCGCCAGCCTCCCTGGTGAAGGGGCATACGGCTACACCTTC.

This chain links TRBV19 with TRBJ2-7; 7 nucleotides align to TRBD1. Germline values: CDR1 LNHDA, CDR2 SQIVND (reference sequence). The length of the CDR3 is 14 residues. Trimming cost V 3 bases and J 2 bases; bases outside gene matches: 4. DNA for the CDR3: TGTGCCAGTAGTATTCTAGACAGGGCCTACGAGCAGTACTTC. As protein: CASSILDRAYEQYF.